The present T cell receptor beta chain was sequenced within a study of blood T cell repertoires in COVID-19. Sequenced by immunoSEQ multiplex PCR; TCRdb stores in-frame clones only, minus some. Among around 200,000 clones listed, roughly 90% were seen once. The CDR3 has 15 residues. Trimming took off 6 bases at V and 5 bases at J, with 17 bases between the two ends. Germline loops: CDR1 MNHNY, CDR2 SVGAGI (reference sequence). Sequencing input: PBMCs or T cells enriched from blood (not recorded which). This clonotype was sampled from a woman aged 30 to 39 who had been exposed to COVID-19. The chain has TRBV6-6 and TRBJ2-1; D is perhaps TRBD2 (6 bases). CDR3 bases: TGTGCCAGCAGCCCTCCGGGTAGCGGAGACAATGAGCAGTTCTTC. Encoded protein: CASSPPGSGDNEQFF.